This record covers a single T cell receptor beta chain. Germline CDR1 reads LNHDA; CDR2 reads SQIVND (reference sequence). With V trimmed by 5 bases and J by 2 bases, 4 bases remained unmatched. The CDR3 is 14 amino acids. The source of the sample is a study of blood T cell repertoires in COVID-19. On the study more broadly: Researchers got acute and convalescent COVID-19 samples from the United States, Italy and Spain.

Clones were read by immunoSEQ multiplex PCR, and TCRdb kept only the in-frame ones, dropping some. The table shows around 100,000 clones, with about 74% occurring only once. This TCR derives from a man aged 70 or older with COVID-19, enrolled during active disease. This rearrangement joins TRBV19 to TRBJ2-3; 7 bases are shared with TRBD1. The source material was peripheral blood. CDR3 region: CASSGTVITDTQYF. CDR3 DNA sequence: TGTGCCAGTAGTGGGACAGTGATCACAGATACGCAGTATTTT.